This T cell receptor beta chain appears in the sequencing data of a study of OX40 agonist ivuxolimab in advanced cancers. Prior autoimmune disease or systemic immunosuppression barred patients. Germline V gene sequence: CDR1 LNHNV, CDR2 YYDKDF (reference sequence). V lost 5 bases, J lost 2 bases, and 4 bases stayed unmatched. The CDR3 extends over 15 amino acids. The method was immunoSEQ multiplex PCR; TCRdb's version includes in-frame clones alone and lacks a portion of them. The sample yields tens of thousands of clones, about nine tenths seen once. This specimen consisted of CD4+ or CD8+ T cells sorted from blood, obtained in a trial of the OX40 agonist ivuxolimab. The TCR sequence derives from an adult with an advanced solid tumor such as melanoma, head and neck, liver or kidney cancer. The chain employs TRBV15 and TRBJ2-1; the match to TRBD2 covers 9 bases. CDR3 sequence: CATSDLAGPYNEQFF. CDR3 nucleotide sequence: TGTGCCACCAGCGACCTAGCGGGACCCTACAATGAGCAGTTCTTC.